This section outlines one TCR beta chain sequence together with its context. CDR3 size: 20 residues. V lost 0 bases and J lost 5; bases outside the gene matches: 15. Germline CDR1 SGHRS, CDR2 YFSETQ. Assignments of participants to cohorts depended upon their own reported clinical history. The repertoire was sequenced with immunoSEQ multiplex PCR; TCRdb's copy has only in-frame clones and lacks some. Counted here are approximately 150,000 clones, 70% to 90% occurring once; the ten biggest clones make up 3% to 3.5%. The sample comes from a study of blood T cell repertoires in COVID-19. For the study at large: T cells, B-cell-depleted T cells, or PBMCs supplied cDNA or gDNA.

This chain connects TRBV5-1 to TRBJ2-1; TRBD2 matches at 12 bases. The source is a woman between 50 and 59 years old with acute COVID-19. Input material: PBMCs or T cells enriched from blood (not recorded which). CDR3 sequence reads: CASSLASTILAGGPNNEQFF. CDR3 nucleotides: TGCGCCAGCAGCTTGGCCTCTACAATACTAGCGGGAGGACCTAACAATGAGCAGTTCTTC.